This section outlines one T cell receptor beta chain sequence together with its context. Its antigen remains unidentified. There are no base qualities to consult, and no much larger clone falls within one base. TCRbeta CDR3 regions were amplified from genomic DNA by means of the immunoSEQ Assay, a bias-controlled multiplex PCR. Per the source publication's procedure: Within the assay, amplification of reference gene primers was used to estimate how many nucleated cells each sample contained. To quantify the absolute abundance of each unique TCRbeta CDR3 rearrangement, sequence reads were collapsed and filtered. For each sample, productive Simpson clonality was calculated as the square root of Simpson's diversity index across productive rearrangements. TCRdb re-hosts the immuneACCESS table, in-frame sequences only. Its copies lack some clones; in the studies checked, an unresolved V gene accounts for under half of them, and the cause for the rest is not known. V and J calls and clone size are those listed in that table; D and trimming were worked out from the DNA. The sample has some 340,000 clones on record, around 87% of them singletons. The ten biggest clones cover approximately 5% of the sample.

These data are taken from a study of blood T cell repertoires in COVID-19 (dated by TCRdb to about 2020). Regarding the research as a whole: Samples from collaborators originated in the United States, Italy and Spain and spanned both the acute and convalescent phases of COVID-19. Nearly every sample came with metadata listing a de-identified subject ID, COVID-19 status, age in years and sex. Samples came from the ongoing ImmuneRACE study (first 160 participants) plus 1,254 subjects from 6 global collaborators. The prospective study material was composed of cDNA or gDNA derived from T cells, B-cell-depleted T cells, or PBMCs. The repertoires were released in a freely available public database intended as a resource for research on the immune response to SARS-CoV-2. The dataset comprised deeply sampled blood TCRbeta repertoires from subjects exposed to, actively infected with, or recovered from COVID-19. Where available, HLA class I and class II types were obtained from metadata supplied by the sample provider rather than from assay-based typing. The paper's findings and limits, for the study overall: How much clinical and demographic metadata was included differed by source and by participant, and the metadata was provided uncurated.

Inclusive of the bounding cysteine and phenylalanine, the CDR3 is 13 residues long. Just CDR3 DNA is preserved here, 39 bases in frame from base 1. The junction shows trimming of 4 bases on V and 7 bases on J, plus 14 bases between the germline ends. Taken from the germline V gene (reference sequence), the CDR1 and CDR2 loops are LGHDT and YNNKEL. In the prospective study, participants were about 18 to 100 years old, resided in about two dozen geographic areas of the United States, and were enrolled through a virtual design. In the prospective study, cohorts were assigned on the basis of participant-reported clinical history obtained from a screening survey and a study questionnaire. For ImmuneRACE Cohort 3, a participant was defined as recovered based on two consecutive negative NP/OP PCR tests, clearance by a healthcare professional, or resolution of symptoms. Each participant in the prospective study had whole blood, serum and a nasopharyngeal or oropharyngeal swab collected by mobile phlebotomists. Prospective study participants could optionally give additional blood draws and questionnaires over an approximately 2-month period. Before DNA extraction, blood samples from the prospective study were shipped at room temperature or frozen.

The specimen was PBMCs or T cells enriched from blood (not recorded which). This sequence was found in a woman aged 25 to 39 who had recovered from COVID-19. The chain links TRBV3-1 (or the pseudogene TRBV3-2) with TRBJ2-7, with TRBD2 perhaps the D gene, on 5 matching bases. CDR3 sequence: CASSPPLAGEQYF. The DNA sequence follows: TGTGCCAGCAGCCCACCTCTAGCTGGTGAGCAGTACTTC.